This T cell receptor beta chain was identified during a study of blood T cells in healthy people across ages. Study-level points and caveats: Strongly correlated with naive T cell percentage was TCR beta diversity. PBMCs went unsorted, and a conclusive naive versus antigen-experienced comparison was therefore prevented.

Isolated per sample were at least 6 million PBMCs. Per germline, CDR1 SGHRS and CDR2 YFSETQ. V gave up 4 bases and J gave up 1 base, with 14 bases separating them. The length of the CDR3 is 15 residues. A J-beta primer mix and a sample-barcoded 5' primer were used in a second PCR of about 6 to 12 cycles. Each cDNA molecule, via a template-switch adaptor with 12 random nucleotides, was tagged. TCRdb recomputed calls from the 5' RACE reads with MiXCR, one row per CDR3 protein. The repertoire holds about 1.8 million distinct CDR3 sequences, with less than 50% as singletons. As concerns this clonotype: Its matching antigen is unknown.

The chain carries TRBV5-1 and TRBJ1-2; D not resolved. Sequencing was done on a sample of blood. This sequence originates from a middle-aged woman in good health. For the CDR3, the DNA is TGCGCCAGCAGCCGGAACACCGATCTTAACTATGGCTACACCTTC. Protein sequence: CASSRNTDLNYGYTF.